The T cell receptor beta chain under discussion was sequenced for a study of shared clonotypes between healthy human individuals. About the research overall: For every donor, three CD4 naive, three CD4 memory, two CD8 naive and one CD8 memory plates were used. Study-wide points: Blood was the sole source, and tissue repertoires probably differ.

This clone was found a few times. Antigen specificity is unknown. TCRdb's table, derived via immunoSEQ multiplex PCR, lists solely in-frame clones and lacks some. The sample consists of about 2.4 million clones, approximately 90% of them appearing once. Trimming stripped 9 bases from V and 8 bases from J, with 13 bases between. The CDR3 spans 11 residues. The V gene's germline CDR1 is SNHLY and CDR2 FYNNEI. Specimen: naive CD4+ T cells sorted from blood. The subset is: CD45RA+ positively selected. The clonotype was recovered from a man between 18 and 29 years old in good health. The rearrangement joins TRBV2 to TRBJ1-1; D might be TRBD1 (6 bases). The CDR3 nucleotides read TGTGCCAGTGACCTTGGGGGCGAAGCTTTCTTT. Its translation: CASDLGGEAFF.